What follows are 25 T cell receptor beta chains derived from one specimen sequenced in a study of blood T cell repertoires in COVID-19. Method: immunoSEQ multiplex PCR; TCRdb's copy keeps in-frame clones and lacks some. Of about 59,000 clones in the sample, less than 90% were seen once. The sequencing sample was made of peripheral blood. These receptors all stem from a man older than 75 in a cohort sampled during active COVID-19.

Here the CDR3 DNA reads TGTGCCAGCAGCGTAGCCGGGACAGAAAACATTCAGTACTTC. It is translated as CASSVAGTENIQYF. The chain employs TRBV9 and TRBJ2-4; TRBD1 matches 7 bases. Germline V gene sequence: CDR1 SGDLS, CDR2 YYNGEE. The V gene end was trimmed by 0 bases and the J gene end by 5 bases; junction bases not matched to a gene: 2. This CDR3 has 14 residues. Full variable domain (rest looked up from reference TRBV9 and TRBJ2-4): DSGVTQTPKHLITATGQRVTLRCSPRSGDLSVYWYQQSLDQGLQFLIQYYNGEERAKGNILERFSAQQFPDLHSELNLSSLELGDSALYFCASSVAGTENIQYFGAGTRLSVL.

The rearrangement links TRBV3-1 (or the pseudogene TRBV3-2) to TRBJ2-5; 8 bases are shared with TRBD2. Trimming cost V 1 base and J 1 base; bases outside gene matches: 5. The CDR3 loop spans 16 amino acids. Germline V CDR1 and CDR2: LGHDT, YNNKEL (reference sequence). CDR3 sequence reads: CASSQGGSGVQETQYF. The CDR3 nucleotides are TGTGCCAGCAGCCAAGGTGGTAGCGGGGTCCAAGAGACCCAGTACTTC.

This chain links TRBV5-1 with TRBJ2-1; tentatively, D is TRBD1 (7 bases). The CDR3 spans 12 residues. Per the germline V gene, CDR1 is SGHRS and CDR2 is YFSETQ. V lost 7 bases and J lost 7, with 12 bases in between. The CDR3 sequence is CASGPGGNEQFF. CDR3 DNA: TGCGCCAGCGGTCCAGGGGGGAATGAGCAGTTCTTC.

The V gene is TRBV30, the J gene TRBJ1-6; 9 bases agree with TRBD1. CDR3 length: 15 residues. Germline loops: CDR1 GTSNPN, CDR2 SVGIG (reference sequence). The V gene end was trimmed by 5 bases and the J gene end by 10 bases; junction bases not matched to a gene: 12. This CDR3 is CAWGGPGQGNSPLHF. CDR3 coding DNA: TGTGCCTGGGGGGGACCGGGACAGGGCAACTCACCCCTCCACTTT.

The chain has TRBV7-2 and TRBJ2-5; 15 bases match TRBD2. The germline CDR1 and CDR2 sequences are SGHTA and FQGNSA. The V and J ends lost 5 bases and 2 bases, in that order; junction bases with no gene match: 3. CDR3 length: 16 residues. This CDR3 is CASSRTSGGVQETQYF. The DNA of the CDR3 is TGTGCCAGCAGCCGGACTAGCGGGGGGGTGCAAGAGACCCAGTACTTC.

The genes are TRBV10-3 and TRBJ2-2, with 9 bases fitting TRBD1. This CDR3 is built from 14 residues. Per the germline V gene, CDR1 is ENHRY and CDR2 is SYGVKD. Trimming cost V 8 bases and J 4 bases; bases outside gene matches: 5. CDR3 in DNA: TGTGCCATCGCCGACAGGGGGAGCACCGGGGAGCTGTTTTTT. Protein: CAIADRGSTGELFF.

The CDR3 coding sequence is TGCGCCAGCAGCTTGGGGTTAGCGGGTTCCTACGAGCAGTACTTC. As protein: CASSLGLAGSYEQYF. This sequence joins TRBV5-1 and TRBJ2-7, with TRBD2 matching over 7 bases. This CDR3 comprises 15 residues. After removal of 0 bases from V and 1 base from J, the junction contained 4 bases not matched to a gene. Per germline, CDR1 SGHRS and CDR2 YFSETQ.

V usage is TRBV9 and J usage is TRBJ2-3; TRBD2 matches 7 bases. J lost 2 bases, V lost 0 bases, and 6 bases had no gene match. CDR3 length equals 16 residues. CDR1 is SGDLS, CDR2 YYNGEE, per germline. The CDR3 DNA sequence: TGTGCCAGCAGCGTAGGTATCCTAGCGGCCACAGATACGCAGTATTTT. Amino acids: CASSVGILAATDTQYF.

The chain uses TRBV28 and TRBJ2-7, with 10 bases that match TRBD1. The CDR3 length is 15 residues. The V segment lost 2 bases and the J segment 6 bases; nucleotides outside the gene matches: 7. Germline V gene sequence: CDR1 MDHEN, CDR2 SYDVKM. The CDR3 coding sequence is TGTGCCAGCAGTTTACCCGGGACAGGGGTCGGCGAGCAGTACTTC. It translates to CASSLPGTGVGEQYF.

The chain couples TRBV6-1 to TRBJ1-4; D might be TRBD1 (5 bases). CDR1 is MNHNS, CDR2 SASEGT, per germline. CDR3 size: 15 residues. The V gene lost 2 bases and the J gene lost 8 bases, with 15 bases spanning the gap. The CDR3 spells CASSEQGIGREKLFF. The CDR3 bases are TGTGCCAGCAGTGAACAGGGTATTGGGAGGGAAAAACTGTTTTTT.

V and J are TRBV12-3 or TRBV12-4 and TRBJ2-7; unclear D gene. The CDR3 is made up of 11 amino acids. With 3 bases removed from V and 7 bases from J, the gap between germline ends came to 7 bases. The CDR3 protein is CASSLGVEQYF. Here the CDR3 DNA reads TGTGCCAGCAGTTTGGGCGTTGAGCAGTACTTC.

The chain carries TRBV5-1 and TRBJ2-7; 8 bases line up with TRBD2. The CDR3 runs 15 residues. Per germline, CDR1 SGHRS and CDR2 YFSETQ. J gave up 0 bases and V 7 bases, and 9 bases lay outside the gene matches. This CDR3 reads CASREGPASSYEQYF. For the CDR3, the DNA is TGCGCCAGCCGGGAGGGGCCCGCCAGCTCCTACGAGCAGTACTTC.

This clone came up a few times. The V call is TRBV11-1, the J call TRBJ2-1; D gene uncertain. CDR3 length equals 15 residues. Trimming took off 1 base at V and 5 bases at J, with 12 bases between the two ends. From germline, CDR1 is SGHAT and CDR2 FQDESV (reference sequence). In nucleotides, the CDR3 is TGTGCCAGCAGCTTAGAACAGACAAGCCACAATGAGCAGTTCTTC. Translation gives CASSLEQTSHNEQFF.

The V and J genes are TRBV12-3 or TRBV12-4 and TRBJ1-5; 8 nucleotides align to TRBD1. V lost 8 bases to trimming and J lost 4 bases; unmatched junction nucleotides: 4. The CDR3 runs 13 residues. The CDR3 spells CASEQGGNQPQHF. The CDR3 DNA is TGTGCCAGCGAACAGGGGGGAAATCAGCCCCAGCATTTT.

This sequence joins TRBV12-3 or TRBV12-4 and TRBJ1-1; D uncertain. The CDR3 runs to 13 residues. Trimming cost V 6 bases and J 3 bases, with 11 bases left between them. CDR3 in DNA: TGTGCCAGCAGGGGCAGTTCGGACACTGAAGCTTTCTTT. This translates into CASRGSSDTEAFF.

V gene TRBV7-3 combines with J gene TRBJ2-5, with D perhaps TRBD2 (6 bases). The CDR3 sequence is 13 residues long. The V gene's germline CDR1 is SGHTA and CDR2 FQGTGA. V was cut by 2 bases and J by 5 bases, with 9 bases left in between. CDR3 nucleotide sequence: TGTGCCAGCAGCTTATCTGGGGGGGAGACCCAGTACTTC. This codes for CASSLSGGETQYF.

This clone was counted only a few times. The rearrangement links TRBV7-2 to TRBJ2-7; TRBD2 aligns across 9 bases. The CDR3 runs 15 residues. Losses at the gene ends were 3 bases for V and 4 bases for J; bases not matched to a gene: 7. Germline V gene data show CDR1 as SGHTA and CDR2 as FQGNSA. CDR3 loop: CASSFSGGFLYEQYF. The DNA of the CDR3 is TGTGCCAGCAGCTTTAGCGGGGGCTTCCTATACGAGCAGTACTTC.

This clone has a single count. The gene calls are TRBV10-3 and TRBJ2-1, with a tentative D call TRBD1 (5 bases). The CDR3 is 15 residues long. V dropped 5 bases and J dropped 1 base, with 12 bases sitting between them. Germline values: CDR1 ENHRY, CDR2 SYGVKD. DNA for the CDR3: TGTGCCATCAGTACCCAGGGTGGGTCCTACAATGAGCAGTTCTTC. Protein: CAISTQGGSYNEQFF.

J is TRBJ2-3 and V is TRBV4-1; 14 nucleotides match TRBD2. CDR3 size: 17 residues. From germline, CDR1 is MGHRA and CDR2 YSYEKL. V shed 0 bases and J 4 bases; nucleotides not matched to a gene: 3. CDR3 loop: CASSQEGTSGSADTQYF. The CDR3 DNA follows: TGCGCCAGCAGCCAAGAAGGGACTAGCGGGAGTGCAGATACGCAGTATTTT.

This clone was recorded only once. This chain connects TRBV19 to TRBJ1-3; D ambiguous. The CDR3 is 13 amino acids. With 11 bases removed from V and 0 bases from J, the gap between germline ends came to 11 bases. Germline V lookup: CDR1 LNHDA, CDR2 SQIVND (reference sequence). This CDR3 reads CASAGNSGNTIYF. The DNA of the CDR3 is TGTGCCTCCGCGGGGAACTCTGGAAACACCATATATTTT.

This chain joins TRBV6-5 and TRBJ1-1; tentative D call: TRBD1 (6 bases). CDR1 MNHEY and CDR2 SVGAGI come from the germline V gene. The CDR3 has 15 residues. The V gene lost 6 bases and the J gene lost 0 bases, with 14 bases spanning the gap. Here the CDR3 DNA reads TGTGCCAGCAGCGTGGAGGCAGGGGTGAACACTGAAGCTTTCTTT. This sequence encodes CASSVEAGVNTEAFF.

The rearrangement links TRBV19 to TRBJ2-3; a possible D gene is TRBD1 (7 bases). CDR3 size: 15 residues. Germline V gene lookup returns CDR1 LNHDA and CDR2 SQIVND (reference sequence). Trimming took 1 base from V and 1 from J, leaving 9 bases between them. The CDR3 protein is CASSIGGTGTDTQYF. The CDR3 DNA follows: TGTGCCAGTAGTATAGGCGGGACAGGCACAGATACGCAGTATTTT.

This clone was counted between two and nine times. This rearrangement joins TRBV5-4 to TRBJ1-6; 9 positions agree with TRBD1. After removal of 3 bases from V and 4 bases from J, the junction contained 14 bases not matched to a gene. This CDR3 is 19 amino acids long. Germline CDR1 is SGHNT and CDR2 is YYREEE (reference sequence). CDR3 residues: CASSSVKPGQGIYNSPLHF. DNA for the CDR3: TGTGCCAGCAGCTCTGTTAAACCGGGACAGGGAATTTATAATTCACCCCTCCACTTT.

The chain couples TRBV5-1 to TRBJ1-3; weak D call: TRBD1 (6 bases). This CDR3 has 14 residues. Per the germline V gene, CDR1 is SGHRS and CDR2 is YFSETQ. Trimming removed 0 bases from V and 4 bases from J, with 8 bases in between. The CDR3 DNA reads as TGCGCCAGCAGCTTGGAAGGGGGAGGAAACACCATATATTTT. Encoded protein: CASSLEGGGNTIYF.

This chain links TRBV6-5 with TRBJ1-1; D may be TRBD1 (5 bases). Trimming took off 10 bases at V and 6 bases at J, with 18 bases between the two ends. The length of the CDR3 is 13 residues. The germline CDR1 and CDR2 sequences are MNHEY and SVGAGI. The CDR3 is CATSARVDAEAFF. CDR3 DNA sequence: TGTGCCACCTCGGCCAGGGTGGATGCTGAAGCTTTCTTT.